This passage covers 4 T cell receptor beta chains from one sample sequenced in a study of blood T cell repertoires in COVID-19 (TCRdb year 2020). Receptor amplification or capture employed the immunoSEQ multiplex PCR assay. TCRdb took this table from immuneACCESS and kept in-frame rearrangements with V and J called. Such tables lack part of the clones; where checked against another copy, unresolved V genes explain under half of the gap, and the rest is unexplained. The sample table shows roughly 200,000 clones, and about 85% are seen once. Together, the top ten hold 5.5% to 7% of the sample. The sequenced sample consisted of peripheral blood. Every receptor here comes from a woman aged 40-49 years with COVID-19, enrolled during active disease.

This sequence joins TRBV3-1 (or the pseudogene TRBV3-2) and TRBJ2-1; TRBD2 matches 10 bases. CDR3 length: 17 amino acids. Germline V CDR1 and CDR2: LGHDT, YNNKEL (reference sequence). Unmatched junction bases numbered 8, after V lost 4 bases and J lost 2 bases. The CDR3 loop is CASSPGSSGSPYNEQFF. CDR3 DNA sequence: TGTGCCAGCAGCCCCGGATCTAGCGGGAGCCCCTACAATGAGCAGTTCTTC.

This sequence joins TRBV5-4 and TRBJ1-2; D might be TRBD1 (6 bases). There are 12 residues in the CDR3. Germline CDR1 is SGHNT and CDR2 is YYREEE (reference sequence). The germline V and J ends were trimmed by 1 base and 5 bases, with 6 bases remaining between them. The DNA for the CDR3 is TGTGCCAGCAGCTTGACAGGGTATGGCTACACCTTC. Protein product: CASSLTGYGYTF.

The J gene is TRBJ2-5, the V gene TRBV20-1; D is unresolved. Trimming pared 3 bases from V and 1 base from J, leaving 12 bases between. The CDR3 is 14 residues long. Germline V lookup: CDR1 DFQATT, CDR2 SNEGSKA (reference sequence). The CDR3 loop reads CSASGRLSQETQYF. DNA of the CDR3: TGCAGTGCTAGTGGCCGCCTCAGCCAAGAGACCCAGTACTTC.

In regard to this clone: The same CDR3 arises from other DNA sequences in this sample as well. The chain is built from TRBV18 and TRBJ1-2; D might be TRBD1 (6 bases). This CDR3 is built from 12 residues. In germline, CDR1 is KGHSH, CDR2 LQKENI. The V and J ends lost 3 bases and 4 bases respectively, with 6 bases between them. CDR3 sequence (DNA): TGTGCCAGCTCACCGACAGGCTATGGCTACACCTTC. Translation gives CASSPTGYGYTF.